The rows below give T cell receptor beta chains drawn from one sample of a study of vaccination effects on CD4 cells after COVID-19. No antigens are known for them. Sequenced by immunoSEQ multiplex PCR; TCRdb stores in-frame clones only, minus some. The sample gives fewer than 35,000 clones, just under 75% of which show up once; roughly 15% is in the top ten. Sequences were derived from CD4+ T cells from PBMCs cultured with HCoV-229E spike peptides, sampled after COVID-19 vaccination. The receptor source for this set is a human donor who received a COVID-19 vaccine. Each CDR3 is given with its conserved first and last residue. A D gene is named only where the DNA matches it firmly. Expanded clones get a size class; other rows say once, few or many, or leave the size out.

J gene: TRBJ2-7
V gene: TRBV20-1
D gene: NA
clone size: NA
CDR3 DNA: TGCAGTGCTAGATCAGGACACGAGCAGTACTTC
CDR3 protein: CSARSGHEQYF

J gene: TRBJ2-5
V gene: TRBV14
D gene: TRBD2
clone size: NA
CDR3 DNA: TGTGCCAGCAGGCTAGCGGGAGAGGAGGAGACCCAGTACTTC
CDR3 protein: CASRLAGEEETQYF

J gene: TRBJ2-7
V gene: TRBV9
D gene: NA
clone size: few
CDR3 DNA: TGTGCCAGCAGCGTAGACGGTCTCTACGAGCAGTACTTC
CDR3 protein: CASSVDGLYEQYF

J gene: TRBJ2-7
V gene: TRBV7-2
D gene: TRBD2
clone size: NA
CDR3 DNA: TGTGCCAGCAGCCCGATGGGACTAGCGGGCCCCGGGTCCTACGAGCAGTACTTC
CDR3 protein: CASSPMGLAGPGSYEQYF

J gene: TRBJ2-1
V gene: TRBV6-1
D gene: NA
clone size: NA
CDR3 DNA: TGTGCCAGCAGTGAGCCGGAGGGGACCTCCTACAATGAGCAGTTCTTC
CDR3 protein: CASSEPEGTSYNEQFF

J gene: TRBJ2-3
V gene: TRBV10-3
D gene: NA
clone size: NA
CDR3 DNA: TGTGCCATCAGTACTCAAGATACAGATACGCAGTATTTT
CDR3 protein: CAISTQDTDTQYF

J gene: TRBJ2-1
V gene: TRBV19
D gene: NA
clone size: NA
CDR3 DNA: TGTGCCAGTAGCACGACAGGACCTACGTACAATGAGCAGTTCTTC
CDR3 protein: CASSTTGPTYNEQFF

J gene: TRBJ1-1
V gene: TRBV19
D gene: NA
clone size: NA
CDR3 DNA: TGTGCCAGCAGAATGGGACACATGAACACTGAAGCTTTCTTT
CDR3 protein: CASRMGHMNTEAFF

J gene: TRBJ1-1
V gene: TRBV7-9
D gene: NA
clone size: NA
CDR3 DNA: TGTGCCAGCGGGTCAGAATTGGGGCTAACTGAAGCTTTCTTT
CDR3 protein: CASGSELGLTEAFF

J gene: TRBJ1-4
V gene: TRBV5-4
D gene: TRBD1
clone size: NA
CDR3 DNA: TGTGCCAGCAGCTTGGAGACAGGGGAGGAAAAACTGTTTTTT
CDR3 protein: CASSLETGEEKLFF

J gene: TRBJ2-1
V gene: TRBV19
D gene: TRBD2
clone size: NA
CDR3 DNA: TGTGCCAGTAGTATAAGCGGGGACCGCTACAATGAGCAGTTCTTC
CDR3 protein: CASSISGDRYNEQFF

J gene: TRBJ2-5
V gene: TRBV7-9
D gene: NA
clone size: NA
CDR3 DNA: TGTGCCAGCAGCAGGGGTCGGGTGAGACAAGAGACCCAGTACTTC
CDR3 protein: CASSRGRVRQETQYF

J gene: TRBJ2-5
V gene: TRBV5-4
D gene: TRBD1
clone size: NA
CDR3 DNA: TGTGCCAGCAGGTCCAGGGGGGAGACCCAGTACTTC
CDR3 protein: CASRSRGETQYF

J gene: TRBJ2-5
V gene: TRBV7-7
D gene: TRBD2
clone size: NA
CDR3 DNA: TGTGCCAGCAGCTTGGCAGCGGGGGGCGAGACGGAGACCCAGTACTTC
CDR3 protein: CASSLAAGGETETQYF

J gene: TRBJ1-1
V gene: TRBV6-5
D gene: NA
clone size: NA
CDR3 DNA: TGTGCCAGCAGCGCCACTTGGACTGAAGCTTTCTTT
CDR3 protein: CASSATWTEAFF

J gene: TRBJ2-1
V gene: TRBV7-5
D gene: NA
clone size: NA
CDR3 DNA: TGTGTCAGAAGCAACACTAGCGGGAGACCTCCAGGGGGGAATGAGCAGTTCTTC
CDR3 protein: CVRSNTSGRPPGGNEQFF

J gene: TRBJ2-1
V gene: TRBV4-2
D gene: TRBD2
clone size: once
CDR3 DNA: TGTGCCAGCAGCCAAGGTCTGTATCTAGCGGGGTCCTACAATGAGCAGTTCTTC
CDR3 protein: CASSQGLYLAGSYNEQFF